The 27 T cell receptor beta chains below all came from one sample that was sequenced in a study of control samples from healthy donors and cancer patients. The assay was immunoSEQ multiplex PCR, and TCRdb's table has in-frame clones only and misses some. The table lists approximately 97,000 clones, just under 95% of them singletons, with around 3% in the top ten. The specimen was blood. Every receptor here comes from a human donor in good health. The donor label of this sample is uncertain.

This chain connects TRBV2 to TRBJ1-5; D perhaps matches TRBD1 (5 bases). The V and J ends lost 3 bases and 7 bases respectively, with 16 bases between them. CDR3 length: 15 residues. The germline V gene encodes CDR1 SNHLY and CDR2 FYNNEI. The CDR3 protein is CASSDVGLGGQPQHF. Here the CDR3 DNA reads TGTGCCAGCAGTGATGTAGGGTTGGGGGGGCAGCCCCAGCATTTT.

For the CDR3, the DNA is TGTGCCAGCAGCTTCCGGACTAGCGGGGGTAATGAGCAGTTCTTC. Its protein is CASSFRTSGGNEQFF. V gene TRBV11-3 combines with J gene TRBJ2-1; TRBD2 matches 13 bases. This CDR3 is built from 15 residues. Germline values: CDR1 SGHNT, CDR2 YENEEA. V was pared by 3 bases and J by 7 bases, with 3 bases of the junction left unmatched.

The chain carries TRBV7-2 and TRBJ1-5, with D uncertain. With 3 bases removed from V and 2 bases from J, the gap between germline ends came to 2 bases. The CDR3 totals 12 residues. Germline assignment: CDR1 SGHTA and CDR2 FQGNSA. The CDR3 DNA reads as TGTGCCAGCAGCTTTGGCAATCAGCCCCAGCATTTT. Translation: CASSFGNQPQHF.

The CDR3 region has the DNA TGTGCCAGCAGCTTAGCAGATACCAACTACGAGCAGTACTTC. Its translation: CASSLADTNYEQYF. The V gene is TRBV7-2, the J gene TRBJ2-7; no clear D gene. From germline, CDR1 is SGHTA and CDR2 FQGNSA. This CDR3 spans 14 amino acids. Trimming took 0 bases from V and 3 from J, leaving 9 bases between them. Based on the CDR3 plus reference TRBV7-2 and TRBJ2-7, the full variable domain is GAGVSQSPSNKVTEKGKDVELRCDPISGHTALYWYRQSLGQGLEFLIYFQGNSAPDKSGLPSDRFSAERTGGSVSTLTIQRTQQEDSAVYLCASSLADTNYEQYFGPGTRLTVT.

The J gene is TRBJ1-1, the V gene TRBV7-2; 7 positions match TRBD1. This CDR3 spans 15 amino acids. Germline values: CDR1 SGHTA, CDR2 FQGNSA. Germline trimming cut 3 bases from V and 0 bases from J; bases unmatched to any gene: 4. CDR3 sequence reads: CASSFEGAVNTEAFF. The CDR3 DNA sequence: TGTGCCAGCAGCTTTGAGGGGGCGGTGAACACTGAAGCTTTCTTT.

The V gene is TRBV12-3 or TRBV12-4, the J gene TRBJ1-3; 7 positions match TRBD1. After removal of 8 bases from V and 4 bases from J, the junction contained 5 bases not matched to a gene. The CDR3 length is 13 residues. The CDR3 reads CASQGTAGNTIYF. DNA for the CDR3: TGTGCCAGCCAAGGGACAGCGGGAAACACCATATATTTT.

The rearrangement uses TRBV5-6 and TRBJ1-4, with unresolved D. Trimming took off 5 bases at V and 3 bases at J, with 8 bases between the two ends. The CDR3 length is 13 residues. CDR1 and CDR2 (germline): SGHDT, YYEEEE. CDR3 DNA sequence: TGTGCCAGCAGGCCGCGAGCTAATGAAAAACTGTTTTTT. Protein: CASRPRANEKLFF. The whole variable domain, remainder taken from reference TRBV5-6 and TRBJ1-4, is DAGVTQSPTHLIKTRGQQVTLRCSPKSGHDTVSWYQQALGQGPQFIFQYYEEEERQRGNFPDRFSGHQFPNYSSELNVNALLLGDSALYLCASRPRANEKLFFGSGTQLSVL.

The J gene is TRBJ2-5, the V gene TRBV7-9, with D unresolved. The CDR3 consists of 12 residues. V was clipped by 3 bases and J by 5 bases, with 7 bases between them. Per germline, CDR1 SEHNR and CDR2 FQNEAQ (reference sequence). CDR3 coding DNA: TGTGCCAGCAGCTTTGGCTGGGAGACCCAGTACTTC. Protein product: CASSFGWETQYF.

This rearrangement joins TRBV15 to TRBJ1-1, with D possibly TRBD1 on 5 matching bases. The CDR3 is made up of 13 amino acids. V was trimmed by 0 bases and J by 11 bases, leaving 13 bases between them. Looked up from germline, CDR1 is LNHNV and CDR2 is YYDKDF (reference sequence). CDR3 coding DNA: TGTGCCACCAGCAGAGATCAAGGGGTTGAGGCTTTCTTT. This encodes CATSRDQGVEAFF.

This sequence joins TRBV5-5 and TRBJ1-1; TRBD1 matches 7 bases. The germline CDR1 and CDR2 sequences are SGHKS and YYEKEE (reference sequence). CDR3 length: 15 amino acids. The J segment lost 0 bases and the V segment lost 4 bases, leaving 6 bases of the junction unmatched. The DNA for the CDR3 is TGTGCCAGCAGCGCGACCGGGACAGTGAACACTGAAGCTTTCTTT. This encodes CASSATGTVNTEAFF.

V and J are TRBV7-3 and TRBJ1-1; D unresolved. Germline loops: CDR1 SGHTA, CDR2 FQGTGA. The CDR3 has 13 amino acids. Trimming shortened V by 2 bases and J by 1 base, and 5 bases separated the two germline ends. For the CDR3, the DNA is TGTGCCAGCAGCTTAGCGAGGAACACTGAAGCTTTCTTT. Residues: CASSLARNTEAFF.

The V gene is TRBV20-1, the J gene TRBJ2-3, with TRBD2 identical over 10 bases. J was trimmed by 14 bases and V by 3 bases; bases with no gene match: 5. The CDR3 has 11 residues. CDR1 and CDR2 from the germline V gene are DFQATT and SNEGSKA (reference sequence). As DNA, the CDR3 is TGCAGTGCTAGGCAGGGACTAGCGTGGTATTTT. Residues: CSARQGLAWYF.

The rearrangement joins TRBV2 to TRBJ2-7; D is unclear. Trimming removed 4 bases from V and 6 bases from J, with 10 bases in between. CDR1 is SNHLY, CDR2 FYNNEI, per germline. The CDR3 consists of 12 residues. CDR3 bases: TGTGCCAGCAGTGGAGATAATCGCGAGCAGTACTTC. This sequence encodes CASSGDNREQYF.

The chain recombines TRBV6-5 with TRBJ1-2, with 12 positions matching TRBD1. The CDR3 is 16 residues long. The germline gives CDR1 MNHEY, CDR2 SVGAGI. Trimming cost V 0 bases and J 7 bases; bases outside gene matches: 6. The CDR3 DNA sequence: TGTGCCAGCAGTTACTCGACTGGGACAGGGGGCGTTGGCTACACCTTC. Translating gives CASSYSTGTGGVGYTF.

This clone was seen a few times. The chain uses TRBV5-1 and TRBJ2-7; D remains unclear. Looked up from germline, CDR1 is SGHRS and CDR2 is YFSETQ. The CDR3 length is 13 residues. Trimming took off 1 base at V and 1 base at J, with 6 bases between the two ends. In DNA form, the CDR3 reads TGCGCCAGCAGCTTGTGGGGTTCCTACGAGCAGTACTTC. Translating gives CASSLWGSYEQYF.

The chain joins TRBV24-1 to TRBJ2-3; D could derive from TRBD1 or TRBD2 (5 bases each). Trimming took off 9 bases at V and 0 bases at J, with 9 bases between the two ends. This CDR3 comprises 13 residues. Germline CDR1 is KGHDR and CDR2 is SFDVKD. The CDR3 sequence: CATGGVSTDTQYF. The CDR3 DNA follows: TGTGCCACCGGGGGAGTGAGCACAGATACGCAGTATTTT.

The chain couples TRBV9 to TRBJ1-1, with D possibly TRBD1 on 5 matching bases. The length of the CDR3 is 12 residues. The V end lost 0 bases, the J end lost 7 bases, and 7 bases lay between the germline ends. The germline gives CDR1 SGDLS, CDR2 YYNGEE. The CDR3 nucleotides are TGTGCCAGCAGCGTAGGTCAGGGTGAAGCTTTCTTT. It translates to CASSVGQGEAFF.

The genes are TRBV6-6 and TRBJ2-7; 10 bases map to TRBD2. With 8 bases clipped from V and 3 bases from J, the junction kept 7 bases outside the gene matches. Germline V gene sequence: CDR1 MNHNY, CDR2 SVGAGI (reference sequence). The CDR3 runs to 14 residues. The CDR3 DNA sequence: TGTGCCAGCTCCCCTAGGACTAGCGGCTACGAGCAGTACTTC. Amino acids: CASSPRTSGYEQYF.

V and J are TRBV6-5 and TRBJ1-2; 9 bases fit TRBD1. The CDR3 is 14 residues long. CDR1 and CDR2 from the germline V gene are MNHEY and SVGAGI. V was clipped by 7 bases and J by 1 base; unmatched bases: 4. The CDR3 DNA is TGTGCCAGCAATCTGGGACAGGGTAACTATGGCTACACCTTC. This sequence encodes CASNLGQGNYGYTF.

The chain links TRBV6-5 to TRBJ2-7; possible D gene TRBD2, 6 bases. Trimming removed 8 bases at V and 1 base at J, with 15 bases between. This CDR3 region has 14 residues. Germline V gene sequence: CDR1 MNHEY, CDR2 SVGAGI. CDR3 residues: CASAWGDGSYEQYV. CDR3 bases: TGTGCCAGCGCTTGGGGGGACGGATCCTACGAGCAGTACGTC.

The chain employs TRBV5-1 and TRBJ2-2; D might be TRBD1 (6 bases). Between the trimmed V and J ends, which lost 0 bases and 6 bases, there was a span of 12 bases. Germline loops: CDR1 SGHRS, CDR2 YFSETQ. The CDR3 covers 15 residues. CDR3 sequence reads: CASSLDVQGAGELFF. CDR3 in DNA: TGCGCCAGCAGCTTGGACGTACAGGGTGCCGGGGAGCTGTTTTTT.

The J gene is TRBJ2-7, the V gene TRBV23-1; tentatively, D is TRBD2 (5 bases). TRBV23-1 is treated as an ORF (open reading frame) with a function not yet certain. The CDR3 is 16 amino acids. The V end lost 9 bases, the J end lost 4 bases, and 25 bases lay between the germline ends. The CDR3 sequence is CARRSQVHPGVYEQYF. The CDR3 DNA reads as TGCGCCAGGCGCTCTCAAGTCCACCCCGGGGTTTACGAGCAGTACTTC.

The chain couples TRBV28 to TRBJ2-7; 9 nucleotides align to TRBD1. Germline V lookup: CDR1 MDHEN, CDR2 SYDVKM. V dropped 7 bases and J dropped 10; count of bases not matched to a gene: 5. The CDR3 runs 11 residues. Here the CDR3 reads CASTDRGGQYF. CDR3 DNA sequence: TGTGCCAGCACCGACAGGGGGGGTCAGTACTTC. The variable domain in full, completed from reference TRBV28 and TRBJ2-7, reads DVKVTQSSRYLVKRTGEKVFLECVQDMDHENMFWYRQDPGLGLRLIYFSYDVKMKEKGDIPEGYSVSREKKERFSLILESASTNQTSMYLCASTDRGGQYFGPGTRLTVT.

The chain couples TRBV19 to TRBJ1-1; D might be TRBD1 (6 bases). The germline V gene encodes CDR1 LNHDA and CDR2 SQIVND (reference sequence). V lost 5 bases and J lost 1, with 11 bases in between. The CDR3 runs 14 residues. This CDR3 is CASSPGRGNTEAFF. CDR3 DNA: TGTGCCAGTAGTCCTGGCAGGGGGAACACTGAAGCTTTCTTT.

This chain uses TRBV28 with TRBJ1-2, with D perhaps matching TRBD1 (6 bases). This CDR3 comprises 11 residues. Germline CDR1 MDHEN, CDR2 SYDVKM. Trimming removed 10 bases at V and 8 bases at J, with 14 bases between. For the CDR3, the DNA is TGTGCCACCGTAACAGGGTGGGGCTACACCTTC. Protein: CATVTGWGYTF.

The chain recombines TRBV12-5 with TRBJ1-1; D is perhaps TRBD1 (6 bases). Trimming removed 5 bases from V and 5 bases from J, with 12 bases in between. Germline CDR1 reads LGHNT; CDR2 reads FRNRAP. This CDR3 contains 13 residues. In nucleotides, the CDR3 is TGTGCTAGTGGTGTCAGGGGTGGTACTGAAGCTTTCTTT. It yields the protein CASGVRGGTEAFF.

This chain links TRBV11-1 with TRBJ2-1; 9 nucleotides align to TRBD1. J lost 8 bases, V lost 0 bases, and 5 bases had no gene match. This CDR3 comprises 15 residues. The germline V gene has CDR1 SGHAT and CDR2 FQDESV (reference sequence). The CDR3 loop is CASSLATGGKDEQFF. DNA of the CDR3: TGTGCCAGCAGCTTAGCCACAGGGGGCAAGGATGAGCAGTTCTTC.